This is a list of T cell receptor beta chains from one sample in a study of blood T cells in healthy people across ages. One entry per CDR3 protein results from TCRdb running MiXCR on the 5' RACE reads. Among about 1.8 million distinct CDR3 sequences listed, around half were seen once. Sequenced: blood. The receptors originated from a middle-aged woman in good health. Both conserved end residues are part of each CDR3. The D gene is left open where the match is weak. Size values are once, few and many counts, or a class for expanded clones, and some rows have none.

v_call	d_call	j_call	clone_size	cdr3_aa	cdr3_nt
TRBV4-3	NA	TRBJ2-3	NA	CASSQETSSPSTDTQYF	TGCGCCAGCAGCCAAGAAACTAGCTCTCCGAGCACAGATACGCAGTATTTT
TRBV10-1	NA	TRBJ2-1	few	CASSVALGGGAYNEQFF	TGCGCCAGCAGTGTAGCTTTGGGTGGAGGGGCTTACAATGAGCAGTTCTTC
TRBV5-1	TRBD1	TRBJ1-2	NA	CASSFGTVDRGYTF	TGCGCCAGCAGCTTTGGGACAGTCGACAGGGGCTACACCTTC
TRBV5-1	TRBD1	TRBJ2-3	NA	CASSLGGQGHTDTQYF	TGCGCCAGCAGCTTGGGGGGACAGGGCCACACAGATACGCAGTATTTT
TRBV9	NA	TRBJ1-2	NA	CASSVGAQSYGYTF	TGTGCCAGCAGCGTAGGGGCACAGTCATATGGCTACACCTTC
TRBV5-5	NA	TRBJ2-7	NA	CASSDPIDGGKNIRYF	TGTGCCAGCAGCGATCCTATAGACGGAGGCAAAAACATTCGGTACTTC
TRBV7-9	NA	TRBJ1-6	few	CASSRRDSKGDSPLHF	TGTGCCAGCAGCCGACGGGACTCCAAGGGTGATTCACCCCTCCACTTT
TRBV15	TRBD1	TRBJ1-4	NA	CATSKDRGNEKLFF	TGTGCCACCAGCAAGGACAGGGGAAATGAAAAACTGTTTTTT
TRBV4-1	NA	TRBJ2-7	NA	CASSQVQTNAYEQYF	TGCGCCAGCAGCCAAGTCCAGACTAACGCCTACGAGCAGTACTTC
TRBV4-1	TRBD1	TRBJ2-5	few	CASSLTDRGRETQYF	TGCGCCAGCAGCCTAACGGACAGGGGTCGGGAGACCCAGTACTTC
TRBV18	NA	TRBJ1-4	NA	CASSPEQYNEKLFF	TGTGCCAGCTCACCGGAACAGTATAATGAAAAACTGTTTTTT
TRBV5-1	TRBD1	TRBJ2-1	NA	CASSLGGTGGLNEQFF	TGCGCCAGCAGCTTGGGGGGGACAGGGGGTCTCAATGAGCAGTTCTTC
TRBV5-1	NA	TRBJ2-7	NA	CASFEGTLAEQYF	TGCGCCAGCTTCGAAGGTACATTGGCGGAGCAGTACTTC
TRBV24-1	TRBD1	TRBJ1-1	few	CAVSGTAYTEAFF	TGTGCCGTCTCCGGGACAGCGTACACTGAAGCTTTCTTT
TRBV3-1	TRBD1	TRBJ1-2	NA	CASSPQGGLYNYGYTF	TGTGCCAGCAGCCCCCAGGGGGGGTTGTATAACTATGGCTACACCTTC
TRBV7-2	TRBD1	TRBJ1-6	NA	CASSFTGVWDLHF	TGTGCCAGCAGCTTTACAGGGGTATGGGACCTCCACTTT